This T cell receptor (beta chain) originates from a study of Tregs in tolerant kidney transplant recipients. Overall study findings and caveats: Tregs expanded with activated donor B cells seemed most donor-specific. For some patients, primers changed over time, blocking nucleotide-level comparison.

Notes on this clone: Its antigen is undetermined.

TCRdb's copy holds only in-frame clones and misses some; the assay was immunoSEQ multiplex PCR. This table has tens of thousands of clones, approximately 88% appearing once. This sequence originates from a human donor who received a combined kidney and bone marrow transplant. The sample consisted of CD4+ T cells from blood, taken before the transplant.

This CDR3 is CASINGWGWGYTF. As DNA, the CDR3 is TGTGCCAGCATCAACGGGTGGGGCTGGGGCTACACCTTC. The chain carries TRBV6-1 and TRBJ1-2, with D maybe TRBD1 (5 bases). There are 13 residues in the CDR3. Germline V gene lookup returns CDR1 MNHNS and CDR2 SASEGT. Trimming removed 7 bases from V and 8 bases from J, with 17 bases in between.